This TCR beta chain came from a study of blood T cells in healthy people across ages. Trimming took off 6 bases at V and 0 bases at J, with 15 bases between the two ends. CDR1 is KGHSH and CDR2 is LQKENI in the germline V gene. This CDR3 comprises 16 residues. The authors ran a second PCR of roughly 7 to 11 cycles using a sample-barcoded 5' primer and a J-beta primer mix. TCRdb reprocessed the 5' RACE reads via MiXCR and lists one record per CDR3 protein. The sample comprises just over 800,000 distinct CDR3 sequences, around 62% of which are singletons, and roughly 25% rests with the top ten. Points on this clonotype: As yet, its antigen is unknown.

Findings of the study overall: Among T cells, TCR beta diversity per million cells dropped roughly linearly as age rose. Long-lived donors carried more naive CD4+ cells and greater diversity than aged donors. Diversity estimates drawn from one million T cells were deemed underestimates.

This clonotype originated in a man aged 25-40 years in good health. The sequenced sample consisted of blood. The chain couples TRBV18 to TRBJ2-1; TRBD1 is a possible D gene (6 bases). The CDR3 sequence is CASSPLRTDSYNEQFF. The CDR3 coding sequence is TGTGCCAGCTCTCCCCTCCGGACAGACTCCTACAATGAGCAGTTCTTC.